The rows below give T cell receptor beta chains drawn from one sample of a study of CD8 T cells in ankylosing spondylitis. Using its own MiXCR run on the 5' RACE reads, TCRdb lists one record per CDR3 protein. The sample shows around 490,000 distinct CDR3 sequences, approximately 5% of them seen only once. The sequencing sample was made of blood, either unsorted or a sorted T cell fraction (not recorded which). All receptors derive from a male donor with ankylosing spondylitis. Both conserved end residues are part of each CDR3. The D gene is left open where the match is weak. Clone size is not always given. Where it is, it says once, few, many or a class for expanded clones.

TRBD1	NA	TRBV5-1	TRBJ1-3	TGCGCCAGCAGCTTGGCTACAGGGGACTCTGGAAACACCATATATTTT	CASSLATGDSGNTIYF
NA	few	TRBV7-2	TRBJ2-7	TGTGCCAGCAGCCCCGGGTTCTTCACCTACGAGCAGTACTTC	CASSPGFFTYEQYF
TRBD1	many	TRBV20-1	TRBJ1-6	TGCAGTGCTAGCTTTGCAGGGGGTAATTCACCCCTCCACTTT	CSASFAGGNSPLHF
TRBD2	few	TRBV7-8	TRBJ2-3	TGTGCCAGCAGCGCGCGCGGACTAGCGGGAGGGCCGGATACGCAGTATTTT	CASSARGLAGGPDTQYF
NA	many	TRBV20-1	TRBJ1-5	TGCAGTGCTAGTTTTCCGAGGGTTGGTCAGCCCCAGCATTTT	CSASFPRVGQPQHF
NA	many	TRBV5-1	TRBJ2-2	TGCGCCAGCAGCCGGACAGTTGATCCCGGGGAGCTGTTTTTT	CASSRTVDPGELFF
NA	many	TRBV6-5	TRBJ2-2	TGTGCCAGCAGATACACCGGGGAGCTGTTTTTT	CASRYTGELFF
NA	NA	TRBV20-1	TRBJ1-1	TGCAGTGCTAGAGGGGGGGGGGCTGGAACTGAAGCTTTCTTT	CSARGGGAGTEAFF
TRBD1	many	TRBV12-3/TRBV12-4	TRBJ2-1	TGTGCCAGCATGGGGACAGGGGGGTACAATGAGCAGTTCTTC	CASMGTGGYNEQFF
NA	many	TRBV12-3/TRBV12-4	TRBJ2-7	TGTGCCAGCAGTTGGGGGGACAATGGCTACGAGCAGTACTTC	CASSWGDNGYEQYF
NA	NA	TRBV28	TRBJ2-7	TGTGCCAGCAGTTTGAGGCAGCTAAACTACGAGCAGTACTTC	CASSLRQLNYEQYF
TRBD1	NA	TRBV10-3	TRBJ2-7	TGTGCCATCAGCGGGGACAGAAGAGGCTCCTACGAGCAGTACTTC	CAISGDRRGSYEQYF
TRBD2	NA	TRBV6-2/TRBV6-3	TRBJ2-3	TGTGCCAGCAGTTATAGCGGGGATCCAGATACGCAGTATTTT	CASSYSGDPDTQYF
TRBD2	few	TRBV7-9	TRBJ2-7	TGTGCCAGCAGCTTAAAGGCGGGAGGCCCCTACGAGCAGTACTTC	CASSLKAGGPYEQYF
NA	many	TRBV29-1	TRBJ2-3	TGCAGCGCCCTCCTAGGCGGGGACCCGCAGTATTTT	CSALLGGDPQYF
NA	many	TRBV7-9	TRBJ1-1	TGTGCCAGCAGCTACGAGAACAGGGCAGAAGCTTTCTTT	CASSYENRAEAFF
NA	many	TRBV27	TRBJ2-7	TGTGCCAGCAGTTCCTGGAGCTCCTACGAGCAGTACTTC	CASSSWSSYEQYF
TRBD2	many	TRBV6-1	TRBJ2-3	TGTGCCAGCAGCCGATTCGGCGGGAGTATAGCAGATACGCAGTATTTT	CASSRFGGSIADTQYF
NA	many	TRBV20-1	TRBJ1-5	TGCAGTGCCTCGGGGGGGTATCAGCCCCAGCATTTT	CSASGGYQPQHF
NA	many	TRBV11-2	TRBJ1-1	TGTGCCAGCAGCTTAGTCGCCGGGATAGAGACTGAAGCTTTCTTT	CASSLVAGIETEAFF